One T cell receptor beta chain is described in this entry. What it recognizes is unknown. This specimen belongs to a study of T cell responses to AZD1222 COVID-19 vaccine. Sequencing was performed with immunoSEQ multiplex PCR; in TCRdb, only in-frame clones are kept and a portion is missing. The repertoire consists of fewer than 300,000 clones, with roughly 93% occurring once and the leading ten covering around 0.58%. Findings of the study overall: There were mostly white British donors and more females than males, and clonal diversity was possibly underestimated. Close to half of all spike-specific TCRs reportedly target regions of the variants that are unmutated. At 160-218 and 743-854, vaccine-associated CD4 TCRs were dominant, and they spanned spike. No day 14 peak samples; only post-peak repertoires were characterized.

CDR1 is LNHDA, CDR2 SQIVND, per germline (reference sequence). CDR3 length: 14 amino acids. Trimming removed 4 bases from V and 5 bases from J; junction bases left unmatched: 6. The J gene is TRBJ1-1, the V gene TRBV19; the match to TRBD1 covers 8 bases. The TCR sequence derives from an adult in good health. The source material was peripheral blood, sampled on day 0 of AZD1222 vaccination. The CDR3 reads CASSTTGVVTEAFF. CDR3 nucleotide sequence: TGTGCCAGTAGTACGACAGGGGTGGTTACTGAAGCTTTCTTT.